This T cell receptor beta chain was sequenced in a study of OX40 agonist ivuxolimab in advanced cancers. Study-wide context: Treatment of patients was with ivuxolimab, an agonistic anti-OX40 (CD134) antibody. Partial responses were observed in three patients, of whom one had hepatocellular carcinoma and two had cutaneous melanoma. Cancers in dose escalation were hepatocellular, melanoma, renal cell and head and neck. Overall study results and limits: In the expanded peripheral T cells, antigen specificity was never determined.

The protocol was immunoSEQ multiplex PCR, while the TCRdb copy is restricted to in-frame clones and leaves out a portion. The data show 69,000 or so clones, around 85% seen once. The germline V gene has CDR1 SNHLY and CDR2 FYNNEI. The CDR3 totals 16 residues. Trimming pared 8 bases from V and 1 base from J, leaving 21 bases between. With regard to this clone: No antigen is known for it.

This TCR derives from an adult with an advanced solid tumor such as melanoma, head and neck, liver or kidney cancer. J is TRBJ2-7 and V is TRBV2; a possible D gene is TRBD2 (6 bases). The sample was CD4+ or CD8+ T cells sorted from blood, taken in a trial of the OX40 agonist ivuxolimab. The CDR3 sequence is CASQREVWGLSYEQYF. The CDR3 coding sequence is TGTGCCAGCCAGAGGGAGGTGTGGGGACTTTCCTACGAGCAGTACTTC.